This T cell receptor (beta chain) was documented in a study of blood T cells in healthy people across ages. About the research overall: Template switching captured about one barcoded beta molecule per two T cells. Whole-study findings and limits: The study found TCR beta diversity correlated strongly with naive T cell percentage. Whereas aged donors had fewer naive CD4+ cells, long-lived donors had more of them and higher diversity. Across the age range, TCR beta diversity per million T cells fell in a roughly linear way.

For the second PCR, which ran for roughly 7 to 11 cycles, a sample-barcoded 5' primer and a J-beta primer mix were used. MiXCR was run by TCRdb on the 5' RACE reads, yielding one entry per CDR3 protein. The sample gives about 1.6 million distinct CDR3 sequences, 30% to 35% of which show up once; 11% is in the top ten. The V segment lost 0 bases and the J segment 5 bases; nucleotides outside the gene matches: 18. CDR1 LGHNA and CDR2 YNFKEQ come from the germline V gene. The length of the CDR3 is 19 residues. A remark on this clonotype: Its antigen is still unknown.

Material: blood. This chain uses TRBV4-2 with TRBJ2-5; TRBD2 matches 7 bases. This TCR was sampled from a woman aged 25 to 39 in good health. This CDR3 reads CASSQDLGVSGGTRETQYF. The CDR3 DNA reads as TGTGCCAGCAGCCAAGATCTGGGGGTATCGGGAGGAACTAGGGAGACCCAGTACTTC.